The T cell receptor beta chain described here comes from a study of T cells in Graves' hyperthyroidism and ophthalmopathy. In its sample, this clonotype was seen many times. Its antigen is as yet unknown. The source material, RNA transcripts, was used to amplify TCR beta CDR3 regions. The TCR CDR3 first-round RT-PCR relied on the HTBI primer set. MiXCR was run by TCRdb on the multiplex PCR reads, yielding one entry per CDR3 protein. Found here are under 650,000 distinct CDR3 sequences, roughly 17% of them singletons; the top ten hold over 3.5%. General observations from the study: Clonotypes that were expanded in thyroid above 0.001 mostly appeared in blood too.

The PBMCs were taken from approximately 9.7 ml of fresh peripheral blood. The germline V gene encodes CDR1 SGDLS and CDR2 YYNGEE. V was trimmed by 2 bases and J by 0 bases, leaving 15 bases between them. This CDR3 spans 16 amino acids. The chain couples TRBV9 to TRBJ2-7, with D possibly matching TRBD2 (7 bases). This TCR was sampled from a woman in her 30s with Graves' hyperthyroidism. Source material: blood. CDR3 protein: CASSVGGASSSYEQYF. Here the CDR3 DNA reads TGTGCCAGCAGCGTTGGGGGGGCGAGTTCCTCCTACGAGCAGTACTTC. The complete variable domain, with remaining parts taken from reference TRBV9 and TRBJ2-7, reads DSGVTQTPKHLITATGQRVTLRCSPRSGDLSVYWYQQSLDQGLQFLIQYYNGEERAKGNILERFSAQQFPDLHSELNLSSLELGDSALYFCASSVGGASSSYEQYFGPGTRLTVT.